This T cell receptor (beta chain) is from a study of cytomegalovirus exposure and HLA in healthy donors (TCRdb year 2017). Looking at the study overall: In an earlier analysis of fewer than 750 of the donors, approximately 300 Gb of sequence data and 100 million or so unique TCR beta sequences from roughly 200 million T cells were reported. Among the roughly 400 genotyped donors, approximately 82% belonged to the genetic ancestry cluster associated with self-reported Caucasian donors. All discovery cohort repertoires had been generated on a single sequencing platform. The T cell repertoires of some 700 subjects were profiled by immunosequencing and related to cytomegalovirus serostatus. Donor age, sex, ethnicity and CMV serostatus were collected together with the repertoire data. A later analysis re-analyzed previously published TCR beta repertoires from 600 to 850 donors and added high-resolution HLA genotyping to study TCR occurrence patterns. A later genetic analysis took genome-wide SNP genotypes for 398 of the 666 donors and used that subset as a discovery cohort. Approximately 310 gigabases of sequencing data and tens of millions of unique TCR sequences were included in an early release covering roughly 600 HLA-typed donors. Among about 390 genotyped donors of the cohort, an average of 235,054 unique TCR beta nucleotide sequences were sequenced per donor, roughly 18% of them non-productive. In addition to the first cohort of roughly 670 subjects, a separate validation cohort of 100 to 150 different subjects was used. Because of strong linkage in the cohort, 4 to 6 DR-DQ haplotypes were treated as single units for association and clustering. The study aimed to test whether signatures of past pathogen exposure could be identified by cataloging public T cell receptors. In the later analysis, no new phenotypic data were used to find candidate immune exposures; instead, reliance was placed on TCR beta sequences and their occurrence across donors. An earlier analysis of approximately 630 of the donors applied high-throughput TCR beta sequencing to assess whether each TCR beta V gene segment acted as functional or pseudogenic. The number of typed donors differed by locus: roughly 629-640 for A, B, C, DRB1 and DQB1; 522 for DQA1; roughly 600 for DPA1; and around 450 for DPB1. To predict cytomegalovirus infection status, the study combined high-throughput TCR immunosequencing, statistical association of individual TCRs with disease status, and machine learning. Both class I and class II loci were covered by HLA typing, at four-digit resolution.

The germline V gene (reference sequence) specifies GTSNPN as CDR1 and SVGIG as CDR2. Between the V and J ends, shortened by 2 bases and 8 bases respectively, the junction contains 15 bases. The CDR3 sequence holds 13 residues, the cysteine and phenylalanine included. Only CDR3 DNA remains: 39 bases, in frame from the first base. Note on this clone: It has no known antigen specificity.

The paper's findings and limits, for the study overall: According to a later analysis, parvovirus B19, influenza, CMV and Epstein-Barr virus appeared linked to several top co-occurrence clusters. The sequencing pipeline was judged likely to have produced a cluster of highly shared sequence variants as a technical artifact. Because HLA typing was missing for some donors at each locus, association tests included only the typed subset. The earlier analysis of 587 of the donors excluded about 16 rarely observed V segments, including chromosome 9 orphons, because counts were too low. Correlated functional status among segregating V segments might reflect linkage disequilibrium, but an unknown experimental factor could not be ruled out. Sequencing depth was assumed to be roughly uniform across donors in the presence/absence analyses, though that assumption may not hold. A later analysis associated roughly 17,000 TCR beta sequences with specific HLA alleles at a false discovery rate of 0.05. The classifier was reported to diagnose cytomegalovirus status with high specificity and sensitivity in both the original and validation cohorts. The authors suggested that the approach could potentially be extended to other disease states and immunological phenotypes. Strong co-occurrence of HLA alleles, especially DR and DQ, made assigning TCR associations to individual alleles difficult. In this cohort, only TCR beta chains were sequenced, and detectable features were limited by the absence of alpha or paired-chain data. The only immune exposure information available for the cohort was CMV serostatus. A further reported finding was that TCR beta sequences accurately predicted the HLA-A and HLA-B alleles for most subjects in the first cohort. In vitro tests confirmed that a few of the cytomegalovirus-associated TCR beta chains recognize cytomegalovirus antigens. Compared with the approximately 720-donor mean, donors in an Asian-associated ancestry cluster had fewer N-insertions in productive TCRs, according to a later genetic analysis. In an earlier analysis of a few hundred of the donors, most TCR beta V segments were observed in productive rearrangements about 90% or about 30% of the time, broadly matching IMGT annotations. Most TCR sequences were seen in very few donors, while some public TCRs were found in many individuals. The study listed 150 to 200 TCR beta chains as associated with cytomegalovirus. In a later analysis, TCR association rates were found to vary across HLA loci, with the most associated TCRs seen for DRB1 alleles and the fewest for HLA-C alleles. A later analysis found that most CMV-associated TCR beta chains appeared HLA-restricted, with HLA associations seemingly driven largely by CMV exposure. An association between a missense DCLRE1C variant and V-gene and J-gene trimming of TCR beta chains was found in a later genetic analysis and replicated in an independent cohort. A later analysis found that HLA-associated TCR beta chains were more clonally expanded and had lower generation probabilities than equally common non-associated chains. Because the 87-base-pair reads could not distinguish some IMGT-functional V segments, including TRBV6-2 and TRBV6-3, those segments were excluded.

Library generation was performed with the immunoSEQ multiplex PCR assay. For the multiplex PCR, a mixture combining 60 forward primers for TCR Vbeta segments and 13 reverse primers for TCR Jbeta segments was used. The CDR3 region of rearranged TCR beta genes was amplified from genomic DNA with a multiplex PCR assay. On the Illumina HiSeq System, the amplified TCR beta libraries were sequenced as 87-base-pair reads. The published analysis was carried out like this. A later analysis tallied 75 million to 95 million unique TCR beta chains across the 666 repertoires, and some 12 million of those chains were shared by two or more donors. A nearest-neighbor algorithm error-corrected the raw reads and collapsed the reads into unique sequences, merging closely related sequences to remove PCR and sequencing errors. Alignment of CDR3 sequences to IMGT reference sequences was used to assign V, D and J gene segments. For a sequence to be retained, at least a six-nucleotide match to both a V gene segment and a J gene segment was required. A rearrangement counted as productive if the CDR3 had no stop codons and remained in frame with V and J, and every other rearrangement counted as non-productive. CDR3 was defined according to IMGT convention as the region running from the second conserved V-encoded cysteine to the conserved J-encoded phenylalanine. In an earlier analysis of just under 600 of the donors, sequences lacking an unambiguous match to a single V gene segment were excluded. In an earlier analysis of 587 of the donors, V segments were called functional above 56.7% productive rearrangements and were called segregating when the between-donor standard deviation exceeded 5%. A statistical classification framework was developed to diagnose cytomegalovirus status using the catalog of TCR beta chain sequences. V and J gene assignment, in a later analysis, came from comparing TCR nucleotide sequences with IMGT/GENE-DB human TR gene sequences. A later analysis assigned CDR3 sequences and most-parsimonious VDJ recombination scenarios with the TCRdist pipeline. A later analysis defined each TCR beta chain by its CDR3 amino acid sequence plus V-gene family, and excluded reads lacking a unique V-gene family. To address suspected cross-contamination and a sequencing artifact, a later analysis removed a few hundred highly shared, low-generation-probability nucleotide sequences. In a later analysis, a clonal expansion index was calculated for each public chain from normalized within-repertoire ranks of inferred template counts. Generation probabilities in a later analysis came from a VDJ recombination model fitted to out-of-frame rearrangements, and those results were checked against IGoR. In a later analysis, TCR-TCR, TCR-HLA and TCR-CMV co-occurrence was scored with hypergeometric tests, and a repertoire-size bias correction was applied to TCR pairs. False discovery rates were estimated in a later analysis by permuting HLA or CMV assignments 20 times. In a later analysis, co-occurring TCRs were grouped with DBSCAN, and TCRdist sequence similarity was added when clustering was performed within HLA-allele-positive subsets. Repertoires with fewer than 30,000 or more than 120,000 public chains were left out of co-occurrence clustering, as were four to six repertoires with anomalous nucleotide sharing. TCRdb carries this immuneACCESS record with in-frame sequences only. Its versions omit some clonotypes, under half of them owing to an unresolved V gene in the studies checked, with the rest unexplained. V and J calls and clone size follow that table, whereas D and trimming were derived from the DNA. This sample's clone table shows about 140,000 clones. Clones ranked in the top ten supply 0.96% of the sample.

The cohort was made up of 500 to 850 healthy bone marrow donors. Cohort members were all nominally healthy when sampled, although unrecorded immune exposures were likely present. The donor was CMV seronegative and was included in the group of about 350 seronegative cohort members. A peripheral blood sample was provided by each donor, and peripheral blood mononuclear cells were used for TCR beta sequencing. Genomic DNA extraction from the blood cell samples was performed with the Qiagen DNeasy Blood Extraction Kit. The receptor comes from a male donor in good health and CMV-seronegative. Sample: PBMCs. The V gene is TRBV30 and the J gene is TRBJ1-2, with TRBD1 tentatively as D gene (5 bases match). The DNA sequence reads TGTGCCTGGAGTTCGGAGGGGTCGTACGGCTACACCTTC. This sequence encodes CAWSSEGSYGYTF.